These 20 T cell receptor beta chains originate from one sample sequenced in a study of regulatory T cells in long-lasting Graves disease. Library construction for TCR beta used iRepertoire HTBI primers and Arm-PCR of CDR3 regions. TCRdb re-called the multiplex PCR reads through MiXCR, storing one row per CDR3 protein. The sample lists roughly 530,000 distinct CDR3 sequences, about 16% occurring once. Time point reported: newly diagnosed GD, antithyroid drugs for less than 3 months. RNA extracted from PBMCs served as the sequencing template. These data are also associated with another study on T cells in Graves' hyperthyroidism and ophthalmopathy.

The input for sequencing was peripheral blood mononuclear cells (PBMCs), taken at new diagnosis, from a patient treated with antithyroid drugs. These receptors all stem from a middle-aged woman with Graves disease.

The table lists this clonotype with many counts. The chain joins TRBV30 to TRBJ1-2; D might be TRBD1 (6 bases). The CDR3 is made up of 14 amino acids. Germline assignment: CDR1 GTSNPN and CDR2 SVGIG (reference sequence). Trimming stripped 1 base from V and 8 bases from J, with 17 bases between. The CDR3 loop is CAWSATGLGGGYTF. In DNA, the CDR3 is TGTGCCTGGAGTGCTACAGGGTTGGGGGGGGGCTACACCTTC. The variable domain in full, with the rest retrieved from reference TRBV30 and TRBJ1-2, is SQTIHQWPATLVQPVGSPLSLECTVEGTSNPNLYWYRQAAGRGLQLLFYSVGIGQISSEVPQNLSASRPQDRQFILSSKKLLLSDSGFYLCAWSATGLGGGYTFGSGTRLTVV.

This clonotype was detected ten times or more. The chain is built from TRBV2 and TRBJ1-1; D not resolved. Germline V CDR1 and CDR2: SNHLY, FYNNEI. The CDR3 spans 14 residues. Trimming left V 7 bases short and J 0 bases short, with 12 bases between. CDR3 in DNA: TGTGCCAGCAACCGGAGAGACCTGAACACTGAAGCTTTCTTT. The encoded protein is CASNRRDLNTEAFF. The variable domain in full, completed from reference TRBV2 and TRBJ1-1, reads EPEVTQTPSHQVTQMGQEVILRCVPISNHLYFYWYRQILGQKVEFLVSFYNNEISEKSEIFDDQFSVERPDGSNFTLKIRSTKLEDSAMYFCASNRRDLNTEAFFGQGTRLTVV.

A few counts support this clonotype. CDR3 nucleotides: TGTGCCAGCAGCTTAGGGACAGGGCTCAACTCCCCCTACGAGCAGTACTTC. The encoded protein is CASSLGTGLNSPYEQYF. The V call is TRBV7-9, the J call TRBJ2-7, with 8 bases fitting TRBD1. Germline CDR1 SEHNR, CDR2 FQNEAQ (reference sequence). The V gene end was trimmed by 1 base and the J gene end by 2 bases; junction bases not matched to a gene: 10. The CDR3 consists of 17 residues.

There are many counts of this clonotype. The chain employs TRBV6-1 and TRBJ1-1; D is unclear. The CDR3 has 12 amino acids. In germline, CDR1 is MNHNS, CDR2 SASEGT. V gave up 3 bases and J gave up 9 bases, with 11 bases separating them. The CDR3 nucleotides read TGTGCCAGCAGTGAGTGGACGAATCAAGCTTTCTTT. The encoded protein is CASSEWTNQAFF.

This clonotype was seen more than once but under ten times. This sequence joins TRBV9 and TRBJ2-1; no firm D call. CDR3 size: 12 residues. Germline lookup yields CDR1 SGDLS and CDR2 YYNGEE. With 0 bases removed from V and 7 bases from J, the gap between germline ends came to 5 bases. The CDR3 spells CASSVGKNEQFF. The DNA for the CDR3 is TGTGCCAGCAGCGTAGGAAAGAATGAGCAGTTCTTC.

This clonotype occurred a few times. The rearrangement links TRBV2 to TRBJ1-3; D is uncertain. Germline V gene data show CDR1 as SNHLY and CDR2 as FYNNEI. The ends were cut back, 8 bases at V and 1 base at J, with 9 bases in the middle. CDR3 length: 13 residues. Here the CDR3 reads CASPDLSGNTIYF. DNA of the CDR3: TGTGCCAGCCCGGACCTATCTGGAAACACCATATATTTT.

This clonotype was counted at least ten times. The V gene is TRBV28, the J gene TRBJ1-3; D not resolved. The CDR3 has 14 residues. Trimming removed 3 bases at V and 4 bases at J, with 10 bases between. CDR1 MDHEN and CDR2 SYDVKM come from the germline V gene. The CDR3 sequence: CASSFEAWGNTIYF. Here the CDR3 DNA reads TGTGCCAGCAGTTTCGAGGCCTGGGGAAACACCATATATTTT.

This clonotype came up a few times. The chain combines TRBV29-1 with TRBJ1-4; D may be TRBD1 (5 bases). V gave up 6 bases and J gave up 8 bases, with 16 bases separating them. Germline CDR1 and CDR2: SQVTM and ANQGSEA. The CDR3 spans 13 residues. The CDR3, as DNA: TGCAGCGTCACGGACACTCCGGGGGAAAAACTGTTTTTT. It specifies CSVTDTPGEKLFF.

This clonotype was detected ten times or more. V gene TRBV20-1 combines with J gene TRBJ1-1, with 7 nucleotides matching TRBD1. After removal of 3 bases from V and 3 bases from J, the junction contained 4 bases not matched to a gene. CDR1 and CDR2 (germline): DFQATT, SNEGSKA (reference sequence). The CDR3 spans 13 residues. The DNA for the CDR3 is TGCAGTGCTAGCGACACAGGGGACACTGAAGCTTTCTTT. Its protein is CSASDTGDTEAFF.

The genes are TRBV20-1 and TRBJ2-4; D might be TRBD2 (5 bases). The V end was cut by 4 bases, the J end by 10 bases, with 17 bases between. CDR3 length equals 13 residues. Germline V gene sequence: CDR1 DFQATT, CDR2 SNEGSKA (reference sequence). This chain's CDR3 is CSATSGGIGIQYF. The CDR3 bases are TGCAGTGCTACCAGCGGCGGCATAGGAATTCAGTACTTC.

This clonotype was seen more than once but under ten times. CDR3 loop: CASSRTIGELFF. CDR3 in DNA: TGTGCCAGCAGTCGGACTATCGGGGAGCTGTTTTTT. This chain connects TRBV6-1 to TRBJ2-2; a weak D match, TRBD2 (6 bases). Germline CDR1 MNHNS, CDR2 SASEGT. There are 12 residues in the CDR3. V was pared by 5 bases and J by 7 bases, with 8 bases between.

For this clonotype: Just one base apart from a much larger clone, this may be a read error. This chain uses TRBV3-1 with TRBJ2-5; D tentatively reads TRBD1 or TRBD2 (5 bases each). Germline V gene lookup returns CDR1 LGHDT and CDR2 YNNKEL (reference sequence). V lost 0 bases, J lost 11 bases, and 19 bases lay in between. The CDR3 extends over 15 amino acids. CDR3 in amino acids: CASSQEYGGRHEQYF. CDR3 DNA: TGTGCCAGCAGCCAAGAATATGGGGGTAGGCATGAGCAGTACTTC.

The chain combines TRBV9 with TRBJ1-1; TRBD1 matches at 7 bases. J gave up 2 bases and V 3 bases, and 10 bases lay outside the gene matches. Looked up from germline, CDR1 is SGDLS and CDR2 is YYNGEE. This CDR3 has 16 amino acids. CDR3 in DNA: TGTGCCAGCAGCGACACCGGGACAGCATCTAACACTGAAGCTTTCTTT. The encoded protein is CASSDTGTASNTEAFF.

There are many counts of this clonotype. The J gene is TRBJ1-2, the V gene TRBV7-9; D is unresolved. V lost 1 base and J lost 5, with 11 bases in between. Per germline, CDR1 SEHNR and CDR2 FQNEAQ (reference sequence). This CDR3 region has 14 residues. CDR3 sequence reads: CASSLVGNGYGYTF. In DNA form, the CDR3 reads TGTGCCAGCAGCTTAGTGGGCAACGGATATGGCTACACCTTC.

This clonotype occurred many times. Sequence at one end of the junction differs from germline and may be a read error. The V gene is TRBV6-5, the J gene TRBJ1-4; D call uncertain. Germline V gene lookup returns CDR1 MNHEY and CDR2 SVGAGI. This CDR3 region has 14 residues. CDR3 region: CAGSYSRRYEKLFF. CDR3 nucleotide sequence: TGTGCCGGCAGTTACTCTAGGCGGTATGAAAAACTGTTTTTT.

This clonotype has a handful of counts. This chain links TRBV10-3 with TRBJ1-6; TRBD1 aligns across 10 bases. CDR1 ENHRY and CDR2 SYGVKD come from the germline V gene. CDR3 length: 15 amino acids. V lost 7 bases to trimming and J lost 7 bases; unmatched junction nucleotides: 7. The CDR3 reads CAINDGTGENSPLHF. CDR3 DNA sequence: TGTGCCATCAACGACGGGACAGGGGAGAATTCACCCCTCCACTTT.

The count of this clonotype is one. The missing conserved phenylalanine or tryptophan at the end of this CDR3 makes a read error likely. The CDR3 coding sequence is TGCGCCAGCAGCTTCGGGGGCAGAAACGAGCAGTACCTC. Its protein is CASSFGGRNEQYL. The chain combines TRBV5-1 with TRBJ2-7; D might be TRBD1 or TRBD2, each matching 6 bases. The CDR3 sequence is 13 residues long. Per the germline V gene, CDR1 is SGHRS and CDR2 is YFSETQ. Between the trimmed V and J ends, which lost 2 bases and 5 bases, there was a span of 11 bases.

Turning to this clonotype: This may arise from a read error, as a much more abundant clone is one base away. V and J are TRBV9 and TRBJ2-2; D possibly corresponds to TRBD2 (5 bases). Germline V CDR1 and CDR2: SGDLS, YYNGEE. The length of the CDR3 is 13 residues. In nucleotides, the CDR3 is TGTGCCAGCAGCTCCCGCCGCACCGGGGAGCTGCTTTTT. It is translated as CASSSRRTGELLF.

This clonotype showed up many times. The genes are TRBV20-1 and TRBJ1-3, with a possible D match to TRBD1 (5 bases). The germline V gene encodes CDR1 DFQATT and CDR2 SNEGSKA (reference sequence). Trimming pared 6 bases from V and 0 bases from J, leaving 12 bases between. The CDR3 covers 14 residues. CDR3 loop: CSARKTVSGNTIYF. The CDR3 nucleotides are TGCAGTGCCCGTAAGACAGTCTCTGGAAACACCATATATTTT.

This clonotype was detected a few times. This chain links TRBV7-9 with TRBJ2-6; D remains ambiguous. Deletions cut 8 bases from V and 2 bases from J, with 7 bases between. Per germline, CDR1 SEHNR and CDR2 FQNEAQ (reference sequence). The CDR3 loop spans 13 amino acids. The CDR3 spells CASGGAGANVLTF. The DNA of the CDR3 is TGTGCCAGCGGTGGGGCTGGGGCCAACGTCCTGACTTTC.